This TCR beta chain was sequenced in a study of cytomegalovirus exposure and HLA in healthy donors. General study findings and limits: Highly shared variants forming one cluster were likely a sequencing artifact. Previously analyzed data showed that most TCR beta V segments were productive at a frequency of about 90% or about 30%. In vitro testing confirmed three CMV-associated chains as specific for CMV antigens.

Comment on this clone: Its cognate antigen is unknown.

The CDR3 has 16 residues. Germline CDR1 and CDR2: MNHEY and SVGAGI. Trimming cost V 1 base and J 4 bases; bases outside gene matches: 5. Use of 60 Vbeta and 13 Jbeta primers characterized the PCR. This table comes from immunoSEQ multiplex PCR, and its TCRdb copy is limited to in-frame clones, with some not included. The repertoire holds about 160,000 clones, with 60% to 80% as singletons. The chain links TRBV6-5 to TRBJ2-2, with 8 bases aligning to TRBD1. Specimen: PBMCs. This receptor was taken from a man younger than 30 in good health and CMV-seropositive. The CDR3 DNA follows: TGTGCCAGCAGTTACTATGGGACAGGAGCCACCGGGGAGCTGTTTTTT. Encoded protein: CASSYYGTGATGELFF.